The TCR beta chain under discussion was sequenced for a study of shared clonotypes between healthy human individuals. The data were produced by immunoSEQ multiplex PCR, yet TCRdb's version contains in-frame clones alone and is incomplete. The table records around 650,000 clones, 95% to 97% of them present only once. Naive CD8 cells lacked CD45RO and underwent positive selection for CCR7, leaving out terminally differentiated effector memory CD45RA+ cells. This CDR3 region has 14 residues. Per germline, CDR1 MNHEY and CDR2 SMNVEV (reference sequence). Trimming removed 2 bases at V and 4 bases at J, with 8 bases between.

The clonotype was recovered from a woman aged 25 to 39 in good health. The chain employs TRBV27 and TRBJ1-4; D gene unclear. The sequenced material came from naive CD8+ T cells sorted from blood. The CDR3 coding sequence is TGTGCCAGCAGTTTAAGTCAGAATAATGAAAAACTGTTTTTT. Its protein product is CASSLSQNNEKLFF.